A selection of T cell receptor beta chains follows, all from one sample in a study of blood T cell repertoires in COVID-19. The assay was immunoSEQ multiplex PCR, and TCRdb's table has in-frame clones only and misses some. The sample has 120,000 to 150,000 clones, approximately 80% seen once. Material: peripheral blood. The receptors come from a man between 45 and 60 years old with acute or convalescent COVID-19. Both conserved end residues are part of each CDR3. D genes are given only for firm matches. Clone size, where shown, is once, few, many, or a class for clones that have expanded.

d_call	j_call	clone_size	v_call	cdr3_nt	cdr3_aa
.	TRBJ2-1	.	TRBV28	TGTGCCAGCAGTCGCGGGACCCCTCCATACAATGAGCAGTTCTTC	CASSRGTPPYNEQFF
TRBD1	TRBJ1-6	.	TRBV10-3	TGTGCCATCAGTGAGGCCCTACAGGGGGCAGGTTCACCCCTCCACTTT	CAISEALQGAGSPLHF
.	TRBJ2-1	.	TRBV5-5	TGTGCCAGCAGCTTTCGGCTAGCCAGCTCCTACAATGAGCAGTTCTTC	CASSFRLASSYNEQFF
.	TRBJ1-2	.	TRBV2	TGTGCCAGCAGTGTGGTGGAGAGCTCTAACTATGGCTACACCTTC	CASSVVESSNYGYTF
.	TRBJ2-1	once	TRBV30	TGTGCCTGGAGTTCCGATGAGCAGTTCTTC	CAWSSDEQFF
.	TRBJ2-2	.	TRBV27	TGTGCCAGCAGGGAGGGACCGAACACCGGGGAGCTGTTTTTT	CASREGPNTGELFF
TRBD1	TRBJ1-2	.	TRBV6-5	TGTGCCAGCAGGACAGGGGCTAACTATGGCTACACCTTC	CASRTGANYGYTF
.	TRBJ1-2	.	TRBV5-4	TGTGCCAGCAGCTTGGCCGGGGGGATAGTCTACACCTTC	CASSLAGGIVYTF
.	TRBJ1-2	.	TRBV19	TGTGCCAGTAAAAGGGGTCAAGAGGACTATGGCTACACCTTC	CASKRGQEDYGYTF
TRBD2	TRBJ2-1	.	TRBV13	TGTGCCAGCAGCTCGCGACTAGCGGGGGGCAACAATGAGCAGTTCTTC	CASSSRLAGGNNEQFF
.	TRBJ1-6	few	TRBV6-5	TGTGCCAGCTCGCCGACATCTGTTTATAATTCACCCCTCCACTTT	CASSPTSVYNSPLHF
TRBD1	TRBJ1-3	few	TRBV6-5	TGTGCCAGCGCACAAGGGGGCTACTCTGGAAACACCATATATTTT	CASAQGGYSGNTIYF
.	TRBJ1-6	.	TRBV5-1	TGCGCCAGCAGCTTGGGGGCGGGTTCACCCCTCCACTTT	CASSLGAGSPLHF
TRBD2	TRBJ2-3	.	TRBV3-1/TRBV3-2	TGTGCCAGCAGCCAAGATTTCGGGCTAGCGGGGTCTAGCACAGATACGCAGTATTTT	CASSQDFGLAGSSTDTQYF
TRBD1	TRBJ2-7	.	TRBV18	TGTGCCAGCTCACCAACAGTAGGACAGGGACCTTACGAGCAGTACTTC	CASSPTVGQGPYEQYF
.	TRBJ2-5	.	TRBV12-5	TGTGCTAGTGGCCCAGGGGGGTCTCAAGAGACCCAGTACTTC	CASGPGGSQETQYF
TRBD1	TRBJ1-1	.	TRBV6-5	TGTGCCAGCAATCTACAGGGGGGGAACACTGAAGCTTTCTTT	CASNLQGGNTEAFF
TRBD2	TRBJ2-5	.	TRBV19	TGTGCCAGTAGTATGGTAAAGGTTCGAGGGGTTAGCGGGGAGCAAGAGACCCAGTACTTC	CASSMVKVRGVSGEQETQYF
.	TRBJ2-3	.	TRBV29-1	TGCAGCGTTGAAGTGGGGGCAGCAACCACAGATACGCAGTATTTT	CSVEVGAATTDTQYF
TRBD1	TRBJ1-1	.	TRBV6-5	TGTGCCAGCAGTTACCTCCAGACAGGGGACTCCACTGAAGCTTTCTTT	CASSYLQTGDSTEAFF
.	TRBJ2-1	few	TRBV24-1	TGTGCCACCCGAGACAGGATGGATGACTACAATGAGCAGTTCTTC	CATRDRMDDYNEQFF
.	TRBJ2-3	.	TRBV21-1	TGTGCCAGCAGCAATCCTCAGGGCAGGAGCACAGATACGCAGTATTTT	CASSNPQGRSTDTQYF
TRBD2	TRBJ2-5	.	TRBV6-1	TGTGCCAGCAGTGAACTGTCCAGCGGGGGAAAAGAGACCCAGTACTTC	CASSELSSGGKETQYF
.	TRBJ1-2	once	TRBV6-1	TGTGCCAGCAGTGAGACGGGAATGGGCTATGGCTACACCTTC	CASSETGMGYGYTF
.	TRBJ2-1	.	TRBV7-9	TGTGCCAGCAGCTCCAAGGGGGACCCCCCAGGTAATGAGCAGTTCTTC	CASSSKGDPPGNEQFF
.	TRBJ1-2	.	TRBV20-1	TGCAGTGCTAACAGGGAACATGGCTACACCTTC	CSANREHGYTF
.	TRBJ2-1	.	TRBV29-1	TGCAGCGTTGTCCAGATGCGGACTAATGAGCAGTTCTTC	CSVVQMRTNEQFF
TRBD1	TRBJ1-1	.	TRBV29-1	TGCAGCGTAAACGACAGGGGGCTGACAGAAGCTTTCTTT	CSVNDRGLTEAFF
.	TRBJ1-1	.	TRBV7-2	TGTGCCAGCAGCTTAGGGCCAGTCACTGAAGCTTTCTTT	CASSLGPVTEAFF
.	TRBJ1-1	.	TRBV6-5	TGTGCCAGCACCAGGGGACCGTCGCTTAACACTGAAGCTTTCTTT	CASTRGPSLNTEAFF
.	TRBJ1-1	once	TRBV5-1	TGCGCCAGCAGCTTCTACAGGGATAGGGGCACTGAAGCTTTCTTT	CASSFYRDRGTEAFF
.	TRBJ2-3	.	TRBV6-6	TGTGCCAGCAGGGAACAGGGGAGGTGGACAGATACGCAGTATTTT	CASREQGRWTDTQYF
.	TRBJ2-1	.	TRBV12-5	TGTGCTAGTGGTTTGGTACCCAAAACTAGCCATGAGCAGTTCTTC	CASGLVPKTSHEQFF
.	TRBJ1-1	.	TRBV27	TGTGCCAGCAGTTTAGTTTTAGGGGACACTGAAGCTTTCTTT	CASSLVLGDTEAFF
TRBD1	TRBJ1-6	.	TRBV19	TGTGCCAGTAGTGACAGGGACAATTCACCCCTCCACTTT	CASSDRDNSPLHF
TRBD1	TRBJ2-2	once	TRBV24-1	TGTGCCACCAGTGATTTGCCGATTAGACAGGGGGACACCGGGGAGCTGTTTTTT	CATSDLPIRQGDTGELFF
.	TRBJ1-5	.	TRBV19	TGTGCCAGTAGTATAATCGTCGGTCAGCCCCAGCATTTT	CASSIIVGQPQHF
.	TRBJ2-2	.	TRBV12-3/TRBV12-4	TGTGCCAGCAGGAAGCTAGGCACCGGGGAGCTGTTTTTT	CASRKLGTGELFF
.	TRBJ1-2	.	TRBV5-1	TGCGCCAGCAGCTTGGACAGGGCCGACTATGGCTACACCTTC	CASSLDRADYGYTF
.	TRBJ2-4	.	TRBV19	TGTGCCAGTAGTATGAATGGGGCAGGGGCCGAAAACATTCAGTACTTC	CASSMNGAGAENIQYF
TRBD1	TRBJ1-5	once	TRBV19	TGTGCCAGTAGTAACGAACAGGGGGCGGGTTATCAGCCCCAGCATTTT	CASSNEQGAGYQPQHF
TRBD2	TRBJ2-5	.	TRBV5-6	TGTGCCAGCAGCTTGGGGGGACTAGCGGGGCAAGAGACCCAGTACTTC	CASSLGGLAGQETQYF
TRBD2	TRBJ2-3	.	TRBV6-2/TRBV6-3	TGTGCCAGCAGTTACTCGATCGCGGGAGGGCATACGCAGTATTTT	CASSYSIAGGHTQYF
.	TRBJ1-1	.	TRBV3-1/TRBV3-2	TGTGCCAGCAGCCTCAATCAGGGGAGTAGTGAAGCTTTCTTT	CASSLNQGSSEAFF
.	TRBJ1-1	few	TRBV6-5	TGTGCCAGCATTCAGGTGGGCACTGAAGCTTTCTTT	CASIQVGTEAFF
TRBD1	TRBJ2-2	.	TRBV19	TGTGCCAGTAGTACAGCGATGCGGTACCAACAGGGGGTCAACACCGGGGAGCTGTTTTTT	CASSTAMRYQQGVNTGELFF
.	TRBJ2-5	.	TRBV6-6	TGTGCCAGCAGTTACGCTAGCGAACAGAAGACCCAGTACTTC	CASSYASEQKTQYF
.	TRBJ2-1	.	TRBV24-1	TGTGCCACCAGTGTAACCGGGGGAAACTACAATGAGCAGTTCTTC	CATSVTGGNYNEQFF
.	TRBJ2-2	.	TRBV21-1	TGTGCCAGCAGCAAAGATTTGAAACTAGCCAACACCGGGGAGCTGTTTTTT	CASSKDLKLANTGELFF